This T cell receptor beta chain was observed in a study of response to subunit inactivated influenza vaccine. Study-level points and caveats: Each seasonal influenza vaccination recruits few new T cells, the authors suggested.

TCRdb analysed the RT-PCR reads with MiXCR anew, one entry per CDR3 protein. The repertoire consists of about 800,000 distinct CDR3 sequences, with around 20% occurring once and the leading ten covering roughly 10%. The sample holds many counts of this clonotype. The antigen is not known. The CDR3 contains 14 residues. Trimming removed 4 bases from V and 3 bases from J; junction bases left unmatched: 6. The input for sequencing was PBMCs from blood, taken 5 to 6 days after vaccination. This sequence originates from a man aged 45-60 years who received an inactivated influenza vaccine. The J gene is TRBJ2-7, the V gene TRBV12-3 or TRBV12-4; 7 bases are a match to TRBD1. CDR3 nucleotide sequence: TGTGCCAGCAGTTACAGGGGCACCCACTACGAGCAGTACTTC. Protein: CASSYRGTHYEQYF.